This TCR beta chain was identified during a study of cytomegalovirus exposure and HLA in healthy donors. CDR3 size: 15 residues. CDR1 SGHTA and CDR2 FQGNSA come from the germline V gene. Trimming removed 4 bases from V and 4 bases from J, with 14 bases in between. Researchers ran the PCR with 60 Vbeta and 13 Jbeta primers. Assay: immunoSEQ multiplex PCR; the TCRdb copy retains only in-frame clones and omits some. The table lists more than 110,000 clones, over 60% of them singletons. The chain uses TRBV7-2 and TRBJ1-3; D gene unclear. This clonotype was sampled from a man aged 40-50 years in good health and CMV-seropositive. Input material: PBMCs. CDR3 protein: CASSSRPTPGNTIYF. Here the CDR3 DNA reads TGTGCCAGCAGCTCGCGCCCTACCCCCGGAAACACCATATATTTT.